Listed here are 28 T cell receptor beta chains from one sample, sequenced in a study of technical replicates of blood from several donors. Generated by immunoSEQ multiplex PCR, the TCRdb table keeps only in-frame clones and is missing some. The repertoire holds some 31,000 clones, with more than 90% as singletons. The sequenced material came from PBMCs. The source of these receptors is a human donor in good health. Some clones in this sample may be carry-over from other donors' samples.

With regard to this clone: One end of the junction varies from germline; a read error may be responsible. The CDR3 loop reads CASSPQGLAALNEQFF. The CDR3 DNA sequence: TGTGCCAGCTCTCCACAGGGACTAGCGGCACTCAATGAGCAGTTCTTC. The chain has TRBV18 and TRBJ2-1; 11 bases fit TRBD2. The CDR3 runs 16 residues. Germline-derived CDR1 and CDR2 are KGHSH and LQKENI.

The chain employs TRBV28 and TRBJ1-2, with 7 nucleotides matching TRBD1. The CDR3 contains 13 residues. V shed 7 bases and J 4 bases; nucleotides not matched to a gene: 6. Germline assignment: CDR1 MDHEN and CDR2 SYDVKM. CDR3 sequence: CASNSGQLYGYTF. CDR3 DNA sequence: TGTGCCAGCAACTCGGGACAGCTCTATGGCTACACCTTC.

CDR3 sequence reads: CASSSGPTLYTGELFF. The CDR3 DNA reads TGTGCCAGTAGTTCAGGGCCGACCTTATACACCGGGGAGCTGTTTTTT. The genes are TRBV19 and TRBJ2-2; D perhaps matches TRBD1 (5 bases). Germline lookup yields CDR1 LNHDA and CDR2 SQIVND (reference sequence). V lost 5 bases to trimming and J lost 3 bases, with 16 bases between them. The CDR3 length is 16 residues.

The CDR3 DNA reads TGTGCCAGCAGCCATCCTTCAGATTCCTACGAGCAGTACTTC. It yields the protein CASSHPSDSYEQYF. This chain joins TRBV7-9 and TRBJ2-7; no definite D call. The length of the CDR3 is 14 residues. The V gene lost 5 bases and the J gene lost 1 base, with 12 bases spanning the gap. CDR1 is SEHNR, CDR2 FQNEAQ, per germline (reference sequence).

The chain is built from TRBV7-2 and TRBJ2-3; 10 bases align to TRBD2. Germline CDR1 SGHTA, CDR2 FQGNSA. V shed 6 bases, J shed 3 bases, and the junction held 15 bases outside the gene matches. This CDR3 has 18 residues. The CDR3 coding sequence is TGTGCCAGCAGTCGGACGTCTAGCGGGAGCCAGGGGACAGATACGCAGTATTTT. This translates into CASSRTSSGSQGTDTQYF.

V and J are TRBV7-2 and TRBJ2-3; D is perhaps TRBD1 (6 bases). Germline CDR1 and CDR2: SGHTA and FQGNSA. V was shortened by 5 bases and J by 2 bases, with 11 bases between the two germline ends. The CDR3 is made up of 14 amino acids. CDR3 nucleotides: TGTGCCAGCAGCACGAGGGGGAACACAGATACGCAGTATTTT. Translated: CASSTRGNTDTQYF.

This chain links TRBV5-4 with TRBJ2-7; 7 nucleotides line up with TRBD1. Trimming at V came to 1 base and at J to 7 bases, leaving 8 bases not matched to a gene. CDR3 length equals 14 residues. The germline V gene has CDR1 SGHNT and CDR2 YYREEE (reference sequence). The CDR3 region has the DNA TGTGCCAGCAGCTTGATAGACAGGGCACGGGAGCAGTACTTC. This gives the protein CASSLIDRAREQYF.

V gene TRBV6-5 combines with J gene TRBJ2-1; 7 bases are a match to TRBD2. Germline CDR1 is MNHEY and CDR2 is SVGAGI. The V gene end was trimmed by 7 bases and the J gene end by 4 bases; junction bases not matched to a gene: 4. The CDR3 extends over 13 amino acids. In DNA form, the CDR3 reads TGTGCCAGCAAACTAGCGCTTTACAATGAGCAGTTCTTC. Its translation: CASKLALYNEQFF.

The rearrangement uses TRBV10-1 and TRBJ2-7; 7 nucleotides match TRBD1. V lost 8 bases, J lost 7 bases, and 11 bases stayed unmatched. CDR1 WNHNN and CDR2 SYGVQD come from the germline V gene (reference sequence). This CDR3 has 13 amino acids. The CDR3 DNA reads as TGCGCCAGCCTCCCCTCACAGGGGAAAGAGCAGTACTTC. Protein: CASLPSQGKEQYF.

The rearrangement joins TRBV7-2 to TRBJ2-6, with TRBD1 as a possible D gene (6 bases). This CDR3 has 19 residues. The germline V and J ends were trimmed by 3 bases and 0 bases, with 18 bases remaining between them. Germline CDR1 and CDR2: SGHTA and FQGNSA. The CDR3 bases are TGTGCCAGCAGCTTTCCCCTAGCAGGGGTGAACTCTGGGGCCAACGTCCTGACTTTC. Its translation: CASSFPLAGVNSGANVLTF.

CDR3: CASSLFRYEQYF. CDR3 DNA sequence: TGTGCCAGCAGCTTGTTCCGCTACGAGCAGTACTTC. The rearrangement joins TRBV7-2 to TRBJ2-7; no firm D call. The CDR3 covers 12 residues. Germline loops: CDR1 SGHTA, CDR2 FQGNSA. The V gene lost 3 bases and the J gene lost 3 bases, with 6 bases spanning the gap.

This clone has just one count. V usage is TRBV5-1 and J usage is TRBJ2-5; 11 bases are shared with TRBD2. TRBJ2-7 matches the DNA end more closely, so the J call is doubtful. Germline CDR1 reads SGHRS; CDR2 reads YFSETQ. The CDR3 runs to 16 residues. For the CDR3, the DNA is TGCGCCAGCAGCTTGGCCGGGGGGACTAGCGGCTACGAGCAGTACTTC. It translates to CASSLAGGTSGYEQYF.

This chain links TRBV2 with TRBJ2-7, with TRBD2 as a possible D gene (5 bases). The CDR3 is 14 residues long. V lost 6 bases and J 1 base, leaving 13 bases between the germline ends. CDR1 is SNHLY and CDR2 is FYNNEI in the germline V gene. CDR3: CASSRGIFSYEQYF. CDR3 DNA: TGTGCCAGCAGCCGAGGGATCTTTTCCTACGAGCAGTACTTC.

The chain combines TRBV5-1 with TRBJ2-1; the D gene is possibly TRBD2 (7 bases). The germline V gene encodes CDR1 SGHRS and CDR2 YFSETQ. This CDR3 has 14 amino acids. V lost 3 bases and J 8 bases, leaving 15 bases between the germline ends. The CDR3 DNA reads as TGCGCCAGCAGCTCTGGGGGGGCTGGCTATGAGCAGTTCTTC. Protein: CASSSGGAGYEQFF.

The V gene is TRBV15, the J gene TRBJ2-3, with 9 bases lining up with TRBD2. CDR3 size: 17 residues. V lost 0 bases, J lost 5 bases, and 9 bases stayed unmatched. Per germline, CDR1 LNHNV and CDR2 YYDKDF (reference sequence). The CDR3 DNA sequence: TGTGCCACCAGCAGAGATCGGGTGCTAGCGGGACTAGATACGCAGTATTTT. Its protein product is CATSRDRVLAGLDTQYF.

The chain links TRBV7-2 to TRBJ2-3; 11 bases are a match to TRBD2. The CDR3 contains 15 residues. Germline assignment: CDR1 SGHTA and CDR2 FQGNSA. V shed 0 bases and J 14 bases; nucleotides not matched to a gene: 10. This CDR3 is CASSLAPPPSGRWYF. CDR3 bases: TGTGCCAGCAGCTTAGCGCCCCCCCCTAGCGGGAGGTGGTATTTT.

The chain has TRBV30 and TRBJ1-1, with TRBD1 matching 7 bases. Germline values: CDR1 GTSNPN, CDR2 SVGIG (reference sequence). This CDR3 spans 13 amino acids. J gave up 7 bases and V 3 bases, and 8 bases lay outside the gene matches. The CDR3 region is CAWRPGTEYEAFF. Written as DNA, the CDR3 is TGTGCCTGGAGACCCGGGACAGAATATGAAGCTTTCTTT.

The chain joins TRBV18 to TRBJ1-5; D is uncertain. The CDR3 spans 15 residues. Trimming pared 5 bases from V and 1 base from J, leaving 12 bases between. Germline-derived CDR1 and CDR2 are KGHSH and LQKENI. In DNA form, the CDR3 reads TGTGCCAGCTCATACCTGGGAGTCAGCAATCAGCCCCAGCATTTT. Residues: CASSYLGVSNQPQHF.

V and J are TRBV29-1 and TRBJ2-3; 11 positions match TRBD2. Germline V gene lookup returns CDR1 SQVTM and CDR2 ANQGSEA. This CDR3 spans 15 amino acids. The junction had 13 bases not matched to a gene; V was cut back by 7 bases and J by 7 bases. This chain's CDR3 is CSGIPTSGGRHTQYF. For the CDR3, the DNA is TGCAGCGGAATCCCTACTAGCGGGGGTAGGCATACGCAGTATTTT.

The chain employs TRBV6-5 and TRBJ1-2; perhaps TRBD1 as D (6 bases). Trimming left V 3 bases short and J 5 bases short, with 10 bases between. The germline CDR1 and CDR2 sequences are MNHEY and SVGAGI. There are 13 residues in the CDR3. Here the CDR3 reads CASSYKGEYGYTF. CDR3 in DNA: TGTGCCAGCAGTTATAAGGGGGAATATGGCTACACCTTC.

The chain joins TRBV29-1 to TRBJ1-1; D not certain. The CDR3 is made up of 12 amino acids. V was pared by 7 bases and J by 5 bases, with 14 bases between. The germline V gene has CDR1 SQVTM and CDR2 ANQGSEA. CDR3 nucleotide sequence: TGCAGCGCTCATTCCCCGGGGACTGAAGCTTTCTTT. This codes for CSAHSPGTEAFF.

This rearrangement joins TRBV7-8 to TRBJ1-3; 8 nucleotides line up with TRBD1. With V trimmed by 5 bases and J by 1 base, 4 bases remained unmatched. This CDR3 is 15 amino acids long. Germline loops: CDR1 SGHVS, CDR2 FQNEAQ. The CDR3 loop reads CASSRDRLSGNTIYF. The CDR3 DNA is TGTGCCAGCAGCCGGGACAGGCTGTCTGGAAACACCATATATTTT.

The chain employs TRBV7-2 and TRBJ2-1; 9 bases map to TRBD1. The CDR3 has 15 residues. J was trimmed by 0 bases and V by 7 bases; bases with no gene match: 4. From germline, CDR1 is SGHTA and CDR2 FQGNSA. The chain's CDR3 is CASIDRGSSYNEQFF. The CDR3 nucleotides are TGTGCCAGCATCGACAGGGGGAGCTCCTACAATGAGCAGTTCTTC.

This clone occurred a few times. The V call is TRBV5-1, the J call TRBJ1-2; 11 nucleotides match TRBD1. Germline lookup yields CDR1 SGHRS and CDR2 YFSETQ. There are 17 residues in the CDR3. Trimming removed 1 base from V and 4 bases from J; junction bases left unmatched: 9. CDR3 bases: TGCGCCAGCAGCTTGACCCGGACAGGGGGCGAGAGCTATGGCTACACCTTC. Encoded protein: CASSLTRTGGESYGYTF. Variable domain in full (rest from reference TRBV5-1 and TRBJ1-2): KAGVTQTPRYLIKTRGQQVTLSCSPISGHRSVSWYQQTPGQGLQFLFEYFSETQRNKGNFPGRFSGRQFSNSRSEMNVSTLELGDSALYLCASSLTRTGGESYGYTFGSGTRLTVV.

The chain couples TRBV7-6 to TRBJ2-5, with TRBD1 matching over 9 bases. With 4 bases clipped from V and 5 bases from J, the junction kept 11 bases outside the gene matches. The CDR3 has 16 amino acids. Germline V CDR1 and CDR2: SGHVS, FNYEAQ. CDR3 protein: CASSWEGTGMMETQYF. CDR3 in DNA: TGTGCCAGCAGCTGGGAAGGGACAGGGATGATGGAGACCCAGTACTTC.

The V gene is TRBV2, the J gene TRBJ2-1; 10 bases agree with TRBD1. This CDR3 has 15 amino acids. Germline trimming cut 4 bases from V and 7 bases from J; bases unmatched to any gene: 7. Per the germline V gene, CDR1 is SNHLY and CDR2 is FYNNEI. The CDR3 sequence: CASSGGGQGINEQFF. CDR3 nucleotides: TGTGCCAGCAGTGGGGGGGGACAGGGGATAAATGAGCAGTTCTTC.

The chain links TRBV5-1 to TRBJ2-4, with a possible D match to TRBD1 (5 bases). V lost 0 bases, J lost 1 base, and 5 bases lay in between. The CDR3 runs 14 residues. CDR1 is SGHRS and CDR2 is YFSETQ in the germline V gene. The chain's CDR3 is CASSLEGAKNIQYF. For the CDR3, the DNA is TGCGCCAGCAGCTTGGAGGGGGCCAAAAACATTCAGTACTTC. The full variable domain, rest sourced from reference TRBV5-1 and TRBJ2-4, is KAGVTQTPRYLIKTRGQQVTLSCSPISGHRSVSWYQQTPGQGLQFLFEYFSETQRNKGNFPGRFSGRQFSNSRSEMNVSTLELGDSALYLCASSLEGAKNIQYFGAGTRLSVL.

The genes are TRBV7-9 and TRBJ1-5; maybe TRBD1 (5 bases). The CDR3 contains 15 residues. CDR1 is SEHNR and CDR2 is FQNEAQ in the germline V gene (reference sequence). The germline V and J ends were trimmed by 1 base and 2 bases, with 9 bases remaining between them. Here the CDR3 reads CASSLDQGGNQPQHF. The CDR3 nucleotides are TGTGCCAGCAGCTTAGATCAGGGCGGCAATCAGCCCCAGCATTTT.